A selection of T cell receptor beta chains follows, all from one sample in a study of CD8+ T cells in alopecia areata. The repertoire was sequenced with immunoSEQ multiplex PCR; TCRdb's copy has only in-frame clones and lacks some. The table has 150,000 or so clones, around three fifths seen once. Sequences were derived from CD4+ T cells sorted from blood, sampled at week 4, from a patient treated with tofacitinib. The receptors originated from a human donor with alopecia areata. The CDR3 runs from the conserved cysteine through the conserved F or W. D genes are given only for firm matches. Not every row has a clone size; where given, it reads once, few, many or a size class.

V: TRBV9
D: -
J: TRBJ2-3
size: -
CDR3: CASSSGAVGVNTQYF
DNA: TGTGCCAGCAGCTCAGGGGCAGTTGGGGTTAATACGCAGTATTTT

V: TRBV30
D: -
J: TRBJ1-6
size: few
CDR3: CASKTGSSYNSPLHF
DNA: TGTGCCTCCAAAACAGGAAGCTCCTATAATTCACCCCTCCACTTT

V: TRBV6-5
D: TRBD2
J: TRBJ2-7
size: -
CDR3: CASTLAGDGEQYF
DNA: TGTGCCAGCACCCTAGCGGGGGACGGCGAGCAGTACTTC

V: TRBV13
D: TRBD1
J: TRBJ2-3
size: -
CDR3: CASSLRQGAPDTQYF
DNA: TGTGCCAGCAGCTTAAGACAGGGGGCGCCAGATACGCAGTATTTT

V: TRBV15
D: -
J: TRBJ1-2
size: -
CDR3: CATSSRLSNYGYTF
DNA: TGTGCCACCAGTTCAAGGCTTTCTAACTATGGCTACACCTTC

V: TRBV30
D: -
J: TRBJ2-3
size: once
CDR3: CAWSVQLASTDTQYF
DNA: TGTGCCTGGAGTGTACAGTTGGCTAGCACAGATACGCAGTATTTT

V: TRBV7-2
D: TRBD2
J: TRBJ2-3
size: few
CDR3: CASSLAGLAAGDTQYF
DNA: TGTGCCAGCAGCTTAGCGGGACTAGCGGCCGGAGATACGCAGTATTTT

V: TRBV5-6
D: TRBD1
J: TRBJ2-7
size: -
CDR3: CASSFQGARSYEQYF
DNA: TGTGCCAGCAGCTTTCAGGGGGCGAGATCCTACGAGCAGTACTTC

V: TRBV15
D: -
J: TRBJ2-7
size: few
CDR3: CATSRVRGVSSYEQYF
DNA: TGTGCCACCAGCAGAGTACGCGGGGTGAGCTCCTACGAGCAGTACTTC

V: TRBV5-1
D: -
J: TRBJ1-2
size: -
CDR3: CASSLSQGWDGYTF
DNA: TGCGCCAGCAGCTTGTCGCAGGGTTGGGATGGCTACACCTTC

V: TRBV29-1
D: TRBD1
J: TRBJ2-7
size: -
CDR3: CSVERRQGAGEQYF
DNA: TGCAGCGTTGAGCGGCGGCAGGGGGCGGGTGAGCAGTACTTC

V: TRBV29-1
D: TRBD1
J: TRBJ1-2
size: -
CDR3: CSAGGQKNYGYTF
DNA: TGCAGCGCCGGGGGACAGAAGAACTATGGCTACACCTTC

V: TRBV7-9
D: -
J: TRBJ1-2
size: -
CDR3: CASSLIWTDYGYTF
DNA: TGTGCCAGCAGCTTAATATGGACAGACTATGGCTACACCTTC

V: TRBV30
D: -
J: TRBJ2-3
size: -
CDR3: CAWSRLGADTQYF
DNA: TGTGCCTGGAGTCGGCTAGGTGCAGATACGCAGTATTTT

V: TRBV30
D: -
J: TRBJ1-1
size: -
CDR3: CAWSVRGTEAFF
DNA: TGTGCCTGGAGTGTGAGGGGCACTGAAGCTTTCTTT

V: TRBV6-6
D: -
J: TRBJ1-5
size: -
CDR3: CASSNIGWPQHF
DNA: TGTGCCAGCAGTAATATCGGGTGGCCCCAGCATTTT

V: TRBV19
D: -
J: TRBJ1-5
size: -
CDR3: CASSVAGVQPQHF
DNA: TGTGCCAGTAGTGTAGCTGGGGTTCAGCCCCAGCATTTT

V: TRBV25-1
D: -
J: TRBJ2-2
size: -
CDR3: CASSSWATGELFF
DNA: TGTGCCAGCAGTTCGTGGGCCACCGGGGAGCTGTTTTTT

V: TRBV5-1
D: -
J: TRBJ2-1
size: -
CDR3: CASSLGVHNEQFF
DNA: TGCGCCAGCAGCTTGGGGGTCCACAATGAGCAGTTCTTC

V: TRBV11-2
D: -
J: TRBJ2-1
size: -
CDR3: CASSLDGSGGEQFF
DNA: TGTGCCAGCAGCTTAGACGGCAGTGGGGGTGAGCAGTTCTTC

V: TRBV30
D: -
J: TRBJ1-2
size: -
CDR3: CACHPGPRGYTF
DNA: TGTGCCTGCCATCCCGGACCCCGGGGCTACACCTTC

V: TRBV5-1
D: -
J: TRBJ2-5
size: -
CDR3: CASSLGVGLTQETQYF
DNA: TGCGCCAGCAGCTTGGGAGTAGGACTCACTCAAGAGACCCAGTACTTC

V: TRBV4-2
D: TRBD1
J: TRBJ2-7
size: -
CDR3: CASSLGQGPSEQYF
DNA: TGTGCCAGCAGCCTGGGACAGGGGCCCTCCGAGCAGTACTTC

V: TRBV30
D: TRBD1
J: TRBJ2-4
size: -
CDR3: CAWRTTGVDKNIQYF
DNA: TGTGCCTGGAGAACTACAGGGGTTGACAAAAACATTCAGTACTTC

V: TRBV10-3
D: TRBD1
J: TRBJ1-5
size: few
CDR3: CAIRNGTGGNQPQHF
DNA: TGTGCCATCAGAAATGGGACAGGTGGCAATCAGCCCCAGCATTTT

V: TRBV9
D: TRBD1
J: TRBJ2-1
size: once
CDR3: CASSVTGVGNEQFF
DNA: TGTGCCAGCAGCGTAACAGGGGTTGGGAATGAGCAGTTCTTC

V: TRBV7-2
D: TRBD2
J: TRBJ2-5
size: -
CDR3: CASSPGTSGGIETQYF
DNA: TGTGCCAGCAGCCCCGGGACTAGCGGGGGTATAGAGACCCAGTACTTC

V: TRBV25-1
D: -
J: TRBJ1-2
size: -
CDR3: CASSEYVTGPGYTF
DNA: TGTGCCAGCAGTGAATATGTAACAGGCCCTGGCTACACCTTC

V: TRBV29-1
D: -
J: TRBJ2-2
size: few
CDR3: CSVDRAKGWDTGELFF
DNA: TGCAGCGTTGACAGGGCGAAGGGTTGGGATACCGGGGAGCTGTTTTTT

V: TRBV28
D: -
J: TRBJ2-5
size: few
CDR3: CASSPGQRMYQETQYF
DNA: TGTGCCAGCAGTCCTGGACAGAGAATGTACCAAGAGACCCAGTACTTC

V: TRBV27
D: -
J: TRBJ1-2
size: -
CDR3: CASSYNPGGPNYGYTF
DNA: TGTGCCAGCAGTTATAACCCCGGGGGGCCTAACTATGGCTACACCTTC

V: TRBV6-5
D: -
J: TRBJ1-6
size: -
CDR3: CASSYINSPLHF
DNA: TGTGCCAGCAGTTACATAAATTCACCCCTCCACTTT

V: TRBV30
D: -
J: TRBJ1-1
size: few
CDR3: CAWRESTEAFF
DNA: TGTGCCTGGAGAGAGAGCACTGAAGCTTTCTTT

V: TRBV9
D: -
J: TRBJ2-5
size: -
CDR3: CASSVGVPQGSQTQYF
DNA: TGTGCCAGCAGCGTAGGAGTTCCACAGGGTTCCCAGACCCAGTACTTC

V: TRBV6-1
D: TRBD1
J: TRBJ1-5
size: few
CDR3: CASSGSGGNQPQHF
DNA: TGTGCCAGCAGTGGATCAGGGGGGAACCAGCCCCAGCATTTT

V: TRBV6-5
D: -
J: TRBJ1-2
size: -
CDR3: CASGGRYYGYTF
DNA: TGTGCCAGCGGGGGGAGGTACTATGGCTACACCTTC

V: TRBV2
D: -
J: TRBJ2-7
size: -
CDR3: CASSESEQYF
DNA: TGTGCCAGCAGTGAATCCGAGCAGTACTTC

V: TRBV30
D: -
J: TRBJ1-1
size: -
CDR3: CACQGTTEAFF
DNA: TGTGCCTGTCAGGGCACCACTGAAGCTTTCTTT

V: TRBV19
D: TRBD1
J: TRBJ2-7
size: -
CDR3: CASSVGQGSYEQYF
DNA: TGTGCCAGTAGTGTTGGACAGGGTTCCTACGAGCAGTACTTC

V: TRBV9
D: -
J: TRBJ2-7
size: few
CDR3: CASSVGSALRHEQYF
DNA: TGTGCCAGCAGCGTGGGGAGCGCCCTCAGACACGAGCAGTACTTC

V: TRBV5-4
D: TRBD2
J: TRBJ2-6
size: -
CDR3: CASSRGRGKGTLRANVLTF
DNA: TGCGCCAGCAGCCGCGGGAGGGGGAAGGGTACTCTGAGGGCCAACGTCCTGACTTTC